This paragraph reports one TCR beta chain. Sequencing was performed with immunoSEQ multiplex PCR; in TCRdb, only in-frame clones are kept and a portion is missing. The sample lists 130,000 to 150,000 clones, roughly 84% occurring once. This entry comes from a study of blood T cell repertoires in COVID-19. The sample consisted of peripheral blood. The source of this sequence is a man in his fifties or sixties with active or convalescent COVID-19.

In DNA, the CDR3 is TGCGCCAGCAGTGACCCGGGACTAGCGGGAGGGCCTTCCTACAATGAGCAGTTCTTC. Amino acid sequence: CASSDPGLAGGPSYNEQFF. The gene calls are TRBV10-1 and TRBJ2-1; TRBD2 agrees at 16 bases. This CDR3 contains 19 residues. The V gene's germline CDR1 is WNHNN and CDR2 SYGVQD (reference sequence). Trimming took 3 bases from V and 1 from J; bases not matched to a gene: 6.